Sequencing of this T cell receptor beta chain was carried out in a study of T cell changes during pregnancy in multiple sclerosis. CDR1 MDHEN and CDR2 SYDVKM come from the germline V gene. The CDR3 runs to 17 residues. The junction had 11 bases not matched to a gene; V was cut back by 4 bases and J by 3 bases. TCRdb's table, derived via immunoSEQ multiplex PCR, lists solely in-frame clones and lacks some. The sample includes 85,000 to 90,000 clones, approximately 93% of them seen just once. This clonotype was obtained from a female donor in good health, enrolled as a control in a pregnancy study. The V gene is TRBV28, the J gene TRBJ2-1; TRBD2 matches 8 bases. Sequences were derived from peripheral blood, sampled after pregnancy. CDR3: CASSSPSGAGGYNEQFF. As DNA, the CDR3 is TGTGCCAGCAGTTCTCCATCGGGTGCGGGAGGCTACAATGAGCAGTTCTTC.